This is a list of T cell receptor beta chains from one sample in a study of blood T cell repertoires in COVID-19. Sequencing used immunoSEQ multiplex PCR; TCRdb keeps in-frame clones, though not all of them. Here the sample spans a few hundred thousand clones, about 91% being singletons. Sequenced material: peripheral blood. Source of these receptors: a woman aged 30 to 39 who had recovered from COVID-19. CDR3s include the opening cysteine and the closing phenylalanine or tryptophan. D genes are given only for firm matches. Size is stated for part of the rows, as once, few or many counts, or as a class when the clone is expanded.

CDR3 DNA: TGTGCCAGCAGCCACAAGCTAGGCACAGATACGCAGTATTTT; CDR3 protein: CASSHKLGTDTQYF; D gene: .; clone size: .; J gene: TRBJ2-3; V gene: TRBV3-1/TRBV3-2
CDR3 DNA: TGCGCCAGCAGCTCTGGGTCCAGGGACTATGGCTACACCTTC; CDR3 protein: CASSSGSRDYGYTF; D gene: .; clone size: .; J gene: TRBJ1-2; V gene: TRBV5-1
CDR3 DNA: TGTGCCAGCAGTGCTGGCCTAGGAGTAGGTCGTTCACCCCTCCACTTT; CDR3 protein: CASSAGLGVGRSPLHF; D gene: .; clone size: .; J gene: TRBJ1-6; V gene: TRBV28
CDR3 DNA: TGTGCCAGCAGCTCAGAGACAGAGAGCTACGAGCAGTACTTC; CDR3 protein: CASSSETESYEQYF; D gene: .; clone size: .; J gene: TRBJ2-7; V gene: TRBV7-9
CDR3 DNA: TGTGCCACCAGTGAGCAGGGTGGCACAGATACGCAGTATTTT; CDR3 protein: CATSEQGGTDTQYF; D gene: .; clone size: .; J gene: TRBJ2-3; V gene: TRBV24-1
CDR3 DNA: TGTGCCAGCAGCTTGCCTCAGGCCTACGAGCAGTACTTC; CDR3 protein: CASSLPQAYEQYF; D gene: .; clone size: .; J gene: TRBJ2-7; V gene: TRBV7-2
CDR3 DNA: TGTGCCAGCAGCTACAGTGATCAGCCCCAGCATTTT; CDR3 protein: CASSYSDQPQHF; D gene: .; clone size: .; J gene: TRBJ1-5; V gene: TRBV7-9
CDR3 DNA: TGTGCCACCAGTGATCCTACGCGACTAGCGGGGGGCACAGATACGCAGTATTTT; CDR3 protein: CATSDPTRLAGGTDTQYF; D gene: TRBD2; clone size: .; J gene: TRBJ2-3; V gene: TRBV24-1
CDR3 DNA: TGCGCCAGCAGCTCGACAGGAACCCAAGAGACCCAGTACTTC; CDR3 protein: CASSSTGTQETQYF; D gene: .; clone size: .; J gene: TRBJ2-5; V gene: TRBV5-1
CDR3 DNA: TGTGCCAGCAGCGTACAAGATACGCAGTATTTT; CDR3 protein: CASSVQDTQYF; D gene: .; clone size: .; J gene: TRBJ2-3; V gene: TRBV9
CDR3 DNA: TGTGCCAGCAGCTCCCCGGACAGTCGGAATCAGCCCCAGCATTTT; CDR3 protein: CASSSPDSRNQPQHF; D gene: .; clone size: .; J gene: TRBJ1-5; V gene: TRBV5-6
CDR3 DNA: TGTGCCAGCAGCCTTAGCGGGGGGCCTCAAGAGACCCAGTACTTC; CDR3 protein: CASSLSGGPQETQYF; D gene: TRBD2; clone size: few; J gene: TRBJ2-5; V gene: TRBV3-1/TRBV3-2
CDR3 DNA: TGTGCCAGCAGCGGGAAGGGACAGGGCTATAATTCACCCCTCCACTTT; CDR3 protein: CASSGKGQGYNSPLHF; D gene: TRBD1; clone size: .; J gene: TRBJ1-6; V gene: TRBV5-4
CDR3 DNA: TGTGCCTGGGGAGCTTACAATGAGCAGTTCTTC; CDR3 protein: CAWGAYNEQFF; D gene: .; clone size: .; J gene: TRBJ2-1; V gene: TRBV30
CDR3 DNA: TGTGCCAGCAGTGACGAGACGGGGGGGCCCAATGAGCAGTTCTTC; CDR3 protein: CASSDETGGPNEQFF; D gene: TRBD2; clone size: .; J gene: TRBJ2-1; V gene: TRBV6-4
CDR3 DNA: TGTGCCAGCAGCCAAGATCTAGGACAGGCCACGGAGTATTTT; CDR3 protein: CASSQDLGQATEYF; D gene: TRBD1; clone size: .; J gene: TRBJ2-3; V gene: TRBV4-2
CDR3 DNA: TGTGCCAGCAGTTACAGAGGCAACTCCGGGCAGTACTTC; CDR3 protein: CASSYRGNSGQYF; D gene: .; clone size: .; J gene: TRBJ2-7; V gene: TRBV6-5
CDR3 DNA: TGTGCCAGCAGTGAAGAGGGTGATGGAGGTTTTGGTGTGGGTGAAAAACTGTTTTTT; CDR3 protein: CASSEEGDGGFGVGEKLFF; D gene: .; clone size: .; J gene: TRBJ1-4; V gene: TRBV2
CDR3 DNA: TGTGCCAGCTCGCTACAGGGTACCGGGGAGCTGTTTTTT; CDR3 protein: CASSLQGTGELFF; D gene: .; clone size: .; J gene: TRBJ2-2; V gene: TRBV18
CDR3 DNA: TGTGCCAGTAGTATATATCCTAGTCAAACTGCAGATACGCAGTATTTT; CDR3 protein: CASSIYPSQTADTQYF; D gene: .; clone size: .; J gene: TRBJ2-3; V gene: TRBV19